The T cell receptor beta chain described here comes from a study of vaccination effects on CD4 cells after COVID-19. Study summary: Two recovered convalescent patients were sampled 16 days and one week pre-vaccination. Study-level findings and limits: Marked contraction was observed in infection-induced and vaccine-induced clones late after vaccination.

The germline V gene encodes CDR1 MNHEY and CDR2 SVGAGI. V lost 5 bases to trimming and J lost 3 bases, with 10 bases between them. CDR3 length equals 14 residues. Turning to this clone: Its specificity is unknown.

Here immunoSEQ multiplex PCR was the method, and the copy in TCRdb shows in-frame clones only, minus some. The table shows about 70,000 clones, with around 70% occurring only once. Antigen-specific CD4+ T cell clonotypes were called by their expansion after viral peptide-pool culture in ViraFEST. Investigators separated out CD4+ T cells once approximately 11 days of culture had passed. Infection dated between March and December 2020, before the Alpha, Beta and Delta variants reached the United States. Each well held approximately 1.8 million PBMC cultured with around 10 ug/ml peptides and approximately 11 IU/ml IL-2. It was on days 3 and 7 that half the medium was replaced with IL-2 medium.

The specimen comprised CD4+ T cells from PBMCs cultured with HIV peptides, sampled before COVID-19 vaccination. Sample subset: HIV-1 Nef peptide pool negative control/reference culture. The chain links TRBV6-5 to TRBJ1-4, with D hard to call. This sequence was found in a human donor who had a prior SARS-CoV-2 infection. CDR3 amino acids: CASSRRQSNEKLFF. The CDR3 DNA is TGTGCCAGCAGTCGGCGCCAGTCTAATGAAAAACTGTTTTTT.